This T cell receptor beta chain was recovered during a study of T cell responses to AZD1222 COVID-19 vaccine. Sequencing used immunoSEQ multiplex PCR; TCRdb keeps in-frame clones, though not all of them. The data show about 170,000 clones, less than 95% seen once. The CDR3 runs 16 residues. Trimming shortened V by 7 bases and J by 0 bases, and 13 bases separated the two germline ends. Germline V gene sequence: CDR1 SEHNR, CDR2 FQNEAQ (reference sequence). This clone was counted between two and nine times. What it binds is unknown. The study's findings and limits: Clonal diversity may have been underestimated in mostly white British donors. Spike-specific TCR breadth and depth rose after two AZD1222 doses.

The rearrangement joins TRBV7-9 to TRBJ1-6; D is ambiguous. The TCR comes from an adult in good health. The sample was peripheral blood, taken on day 0 of AZD1222 vaccination. CDR3 sequence (DNA): TGTGCCAGCAATCAGGCTGGGAGCTCCTATAATTCACCCCTCCACTTT. Translating gives CASNQAGSSYNSPLHF. Based on the CDR3 plus reference TRBV7-9 and TRBJ1-6, the full variable domain is DTGVSQNPRHKITKRGQNVTFRCDPISEHNRLYWYRQTLGQGPEFLTYFQNEAQLEKSRLLSDRFSAERPKGSFSTLEIQRTEQGDSAMYLCASNQAGSSYNSPLHFGNGTRLTVT.